This passage covers 11 T cell receptor beta chains from one sample sequenced in a study of technical replicates of blood from a handful of donors. Sequencing used immunoSEQ multiplex PCR; TCRdb keeps in-frame clones, though not all of them. The repertoire includes more than 75,000 clones, roughly 90% of them detected once, and roughly 0.25% sits in the top ten. The sample consisted of T cells isolated from PBMCs. These receptors all come from a human donor in good health.

The chain employs TRBV4-2 and TRBJ2-3, with 8 bases that match TRBD2. This CDR3 spans 19 amino acids. The V gene end was trimmed by 0 bases and the J gene end by 4 bases; junction bases not matched to a gene: 15. Germline assignment: CDR1 LGHNA and CDR2 YNFKEQ. This CDR3 reads CASSQDPRGAAVRADTQYF. CDR3 in DNA: TGTGCCAGCAGCCAAGACCCGCGGGGGGCCGCGGTGAGGGCAGATACGCAGTATTTT.

As regards this clone: A junction end diverges from the germline sequence, so it may reflect a read error. The chain combines TRBV7-7 with TRBJ2-2; 7 positions agree with TRBD2. CDR3 size: 16 residues. Germline assignment: CDR1 SSHAT and CDR2 FNYEAQ (reference sequence). This CDR3 is CASSLVSGGDTGELFF. The CDR3 DNA sequence: TGTGCTAGCAGCTTAGTATCGGGGGGTGACACCGGGGAGCTGTTTTTT.

This chain links TRBV9 with TRBJ1-6, with 8 nucleotides matching TRBD1. Trimming took 3 bases from V and 7 from J; bases not matched to a gene: 9. The CDR3 has 16 residues. Germline V gene lookup returns CDR1 SGDLS and CDR2 YYNGEE. CDR3: CASSDGTGRGNSPLHF. The CDR3 coding sequence is TGTGCCAGCAGCGACGGGACAGGCCGGGGAAATTCACCCCTCCACTTT.

The rearrangement uses TRBV27 and TRBJ2-3, with 10 positions matching TRBD1. The CDR3 spans 20 residues. Germline V gene sequence: CDR1 MNHEY, CDR2 SMNVEV (reference sequence). Unmatched junction bases numbered 21, after V lost 4 bases and J lost 5 bases. CDR3 sequence: CASSSYSLIYGTGEGDTQYF. Here the CDR3 DNA reads TGTGCCAGCAGTTCCTATAGCCTTATCTACGGGACAGGGGAGGGAGATACGCAGTATTTT.

This clone was detected only once. CDR3 amino acids: CASSQVPSGETQYF. In DNA, the CDR3 is TGTGCCAGCAGCCAAGTCCCTAGTGGAGAGACCCAGTACTTC. The rearrangement uses TRBV4-2 and TRBJ2-5; D ambiguous. The germline V and J ends were trimmed by 1 base and 4 bases, with 10 bases remaining between them. The CDR3 runs 14 residues. The germline gives CDR1 LGHNA, CDR2 YNFKEQ.

V usage is TRBV10-3 and J usage is TRBJ1-1, with 9 bases that match TRBD1. Germline assignment: CDR1 ENHRY and CDR2 SYGVKD. J lost 1 base, V lost 6 bases, and 6 bases had no gene match. CDR3 length equals 15 residues. For the CDR3, the DNA is TGTGCCATCAGCTTGGGACAGGGCTCGAACACTGAAGCTTTCTTT. This sequence encodes CAISLGQGSNTEAFF.

The V call is TRBV19, the J call TRBJ1-3; 8 bases are a match to TRBD1. V dropped 4 bases and J dropped 2; count of bases not matched to a gene: 10. Germline V gene data show CDR1 as LNHDA and CDR2 as SQIVND (reference sequence). The CDR3 spans 17 residues. The chain's CDR3 is CASSKADRAWTGNTIYF. DNA for the CDR3: TGTGCCAGTAGTAAGGCGGACAGGGCGTGGACTGGAAACACCATATATTTT.

This rearrangement joins TRBV25-1 to TRBJ2-7, with a tentative D call TRBD2 (7 bases). V was cut by 6 bases and J by 3 bases, with 18 bases left in between. CDR1 is MGHDK and CDR2 is SYGVNS in the germline V gene. The CDR3 is 15 residues long. DNA of the CDR3: TGTGCCAGCAGGGTCTCGCGGGGGCGGGACTACGAGCAGTACTTC. It codes for CASRVSRGRDYEQYF.

The V gene is TRBV2, the J gene TRBJ2-3; 11 nucleotides line up with TRBD2. V gave up 5 bases and J gave up 6 bases; unmatched junction bases: 7. The CDR3 contains 15 residues. Germline CDR1 reads SNHLY; CDR2 reads FYNNEI. The CDR3, as DNA: TGTGCCAGCAGTAAGACTAGCGGGGCCCCCGATACGCAGTATTTT. This encodes CASSKTSGAPDTQYF.

V gene TRBV7-6 combines with J gene TRBJ1-2; the D is unclear. V was pared by 10 bases and J by 2 bases, with 14 bases between. The CDR3 sequence is 13 residues long. In germline, CDR1 is SGHVS, CDR2 FNYEAQ. CDR3 in DNA: TGTGCCACCTCGGGGTCCGAAAACTATGGCTACACCTTC. Amino acid sequence: CATSGSENYGYTF.

The chain couples TRBV11-2 to TRBJ2-7; 7 positions agree with TRBD2. J lost 4 bases, V lost 4 bases, and 13 bases had no gene match. The CDR3 contains 16 residues. Germline V lookup: CDR1 SGHAT, CDR2 FQNNGV. The CDR3 protein is CASSSIRTRRQYEQYF. CDR3 in DNA: TGTGCCAGCAGCTCCATTAGGACTAGGAGACAATACGAGCAGTACTTC.